This TCR beta chain was found in a study of OX40 agonist ivuxolimab in advanced cancers. Points from the study as a whole: The CD4+ and CD8+ T cells in the blood had expanded clonally by week 6 at 0.1 to 3.0 mg/kg. What antigens the expanded peripheral T cells recognized was never established.

In the case of this clone: Its target is not known.

Profiling relied on immunoSEQ multiplex PCR, and the TCRdb table lists in-frame clones only, not all of them. The table lists about 45,000 clones, about 94% of them singletons. Sequences were derived from CD4+ or CD8+ T cells sorted from blood, sampled in a trial of the OX40 agonist ivuxolimab. The source of this sequence is an adult with an advanced solid tumor such as melanoma, head and neck, liver or kidney cancer.

The CDR3 DNA reads as TGCGCCAGCAGCCAAGAAGGGTGGCTAGCAAGCACCGGGGAGCTGTTTTTT. Its protein product is CASSQEGWLASTGELFF. The chain recombines TRBV4-3 with TRBJ2-2; perhaps TRBD2 as D (5 bases). The CDR3 extends over 17 amino acids. Between the trimmed V and J ends, which lost 0 bases and 4 bases, there was a span of 15 bases. Germline V gene lookup returns CDR1 LGHNA and CDR2 YSLEER.